A single sample is the source of the 2 T cell receptor beta chains below, sequenced in a study of blood T cell repertoires in COVID-19. Generated by immunoSEQ multiplex PCR, the TCRdb table keeps only in-frame clones and is missing some. The sample lists fewer than 200,000 clones, around nine tenths occurring once. The source material was peripheral blood. These receptors originate from a woman aged 18-35 years who had recovered from COVID-19.

Here the CDR3 reads CASSTPGGLGYGYTF. The DNA of the CDR3 is TGTGCCAGTAGTACCCCAGGGGGTCTAGGCTATGGCTACACCTTC. The genes are TRBV19 and TRBJ1-2, with TRBD1 matching over 7 bases. The CDR3 loop spans 15 amino acids. Germline lookup yields CDR1 LNHDA and CDR2 SQIVND (reference sequence). V gave up 4 bases and J gave up 4 bases; unmatched junction bases: 9. The variable domain in full, with the rest retrieved from reference TRBV19 and TRBJ1-2, is DGGITQSPKYLFRKEGQNVTLSCEQNLNHDAMYWYRQDPGQGLRLIYYSQIVNDFQKGDIAEGYSVSREKKESFPLTVTSAQKNPTAFYLCASSTPGGLGYGYTFGSGTRLTVV.

The chain carries TRBV6-5 and TRBJ1-1, with 9 bases identical to TRBD1. Per germline, CDR1 MNHEY and CDR2 SVGAGI. The CDR3 is 15 residues long. Trimming at V came to 6 bases and at J to 2 bases, leaving 7 bases not matched to a gene. CDR3 DNA sequence: TGTGCCAGCAGCCGTCGGACAGGGGTAAACACTGAAGCTTTCTTT. Protein sequence: CASSRRTGVNTEAFF.